The sequence of this TCR beta chain was determined in a study of OX40 agonist ivuxolimab in advanced cancers. As for the study in general: Ivuxolimab, an agonist antibody against OX40 (CD134), was given to patients.

Blood sampling was done at baseline, cycle 4 day 1, and cycle 7 day 1. The table came from immunoSEQ multiplex PCR; TCRdb's copy has only in-frame clones and leaves some out. The repertoire holds about 23,000 clones, roughly 71% seen once, with approximately 2% in the top ten. The V gene lost 5 bases and the J gene lost 8 bases, with 22 bases spanning the gap. This CDR3 contains 15 residues. Germline CDR1 SGHRS, CDR2 YFSETQ. The chain recombines TRBV5-1 with TRBJ1-2, with TRBD1 as a possible D gene (5 bases). This receptor was identified in an adult with an advanced solid tumor such as melanoma, head and neck, liver or kidney cancer. The sequencing used CD4+ or CD8+ T cells sorted from blood, collected in a trial of the OX40 agonist ivuxolimab. Here the CDR3 DNA reads TGCGCCAGCAGAGGGGAACAGGCTGGCTCAGGAGGCTACACCTTC. Residues: CASRGEQAGSGGYTF.